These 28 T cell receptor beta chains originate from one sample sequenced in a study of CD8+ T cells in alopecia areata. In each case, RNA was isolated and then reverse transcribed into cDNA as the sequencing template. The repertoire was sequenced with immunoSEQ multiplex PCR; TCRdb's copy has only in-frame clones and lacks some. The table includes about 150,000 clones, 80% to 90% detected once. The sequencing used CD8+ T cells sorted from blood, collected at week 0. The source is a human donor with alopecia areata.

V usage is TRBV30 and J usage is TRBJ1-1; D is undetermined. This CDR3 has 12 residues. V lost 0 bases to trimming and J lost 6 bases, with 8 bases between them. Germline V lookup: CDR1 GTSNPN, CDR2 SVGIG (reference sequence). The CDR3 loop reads CAWSVRFPEAFF. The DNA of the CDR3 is TGTGCCTGGAGTGTTCGATTTCCTGAAGCTTTCTTT.

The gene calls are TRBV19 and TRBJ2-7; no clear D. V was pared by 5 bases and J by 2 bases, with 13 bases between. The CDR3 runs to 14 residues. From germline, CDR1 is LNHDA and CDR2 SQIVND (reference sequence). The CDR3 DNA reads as TGTGCCAGTAGTCCATACAGAAGTCCCTACGAGCAGTACTTC. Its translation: CASSPYRSPYEQYF.

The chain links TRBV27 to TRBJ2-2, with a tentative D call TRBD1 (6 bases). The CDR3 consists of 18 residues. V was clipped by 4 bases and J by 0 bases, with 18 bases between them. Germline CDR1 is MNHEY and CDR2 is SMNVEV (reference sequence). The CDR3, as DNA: TGTGCCAGCAGTTCCCTGGGACAACCGTTCGCGAACACCGGGGAGCTGTTTTTT. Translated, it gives CASSSLGQPFANTGELFF.

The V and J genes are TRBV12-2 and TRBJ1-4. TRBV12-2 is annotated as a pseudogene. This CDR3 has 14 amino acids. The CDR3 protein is CASLLLRLSEKLFF. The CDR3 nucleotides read TGTGCAAGTCTCTTACTCCGGTTGTCTGAAAAACTGTTTTTT.

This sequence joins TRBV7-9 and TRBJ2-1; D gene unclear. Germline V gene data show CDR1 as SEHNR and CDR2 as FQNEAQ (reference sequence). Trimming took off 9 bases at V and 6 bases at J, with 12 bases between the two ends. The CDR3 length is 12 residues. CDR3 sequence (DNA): TGTGCCAGTACCAAAGGGATCAATGAGCAGTTCTTC. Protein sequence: CASTKGINEQFF.

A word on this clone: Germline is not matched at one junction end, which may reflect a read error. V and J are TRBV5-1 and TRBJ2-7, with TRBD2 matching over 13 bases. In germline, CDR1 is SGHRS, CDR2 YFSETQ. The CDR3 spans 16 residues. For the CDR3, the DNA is TGCGCCAGCAGCTGGACGGGACTAGCGGGAATTACCGGCGCAGACTTC. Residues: CASSWTGLAGITGADF.

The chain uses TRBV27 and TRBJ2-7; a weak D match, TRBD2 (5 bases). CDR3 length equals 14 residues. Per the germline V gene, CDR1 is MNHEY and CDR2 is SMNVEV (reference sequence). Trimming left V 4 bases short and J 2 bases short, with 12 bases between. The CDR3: CASSYERNAYEQYF. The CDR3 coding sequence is TGTGCCAGCAGTTACGAGCGGAACGCCTACGAGCAGTACTTC.

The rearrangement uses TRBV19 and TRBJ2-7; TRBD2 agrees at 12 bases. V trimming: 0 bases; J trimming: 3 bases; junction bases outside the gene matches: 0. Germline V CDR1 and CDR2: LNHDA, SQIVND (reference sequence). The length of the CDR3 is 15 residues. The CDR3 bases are TGTGCCAGTAGTATAGAGGGACTAGCGGGCTACGAGCAGTACTTC. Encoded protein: CASSIEGLAGYEQYF.

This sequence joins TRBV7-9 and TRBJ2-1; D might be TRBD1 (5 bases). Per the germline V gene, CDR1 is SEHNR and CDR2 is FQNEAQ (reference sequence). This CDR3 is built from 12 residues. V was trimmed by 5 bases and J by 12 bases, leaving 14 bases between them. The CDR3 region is CASSPDSSGQFF. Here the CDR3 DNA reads TGTGCCAGCAGCCCCGACAGTTCGGGGCAGTTCTTC.

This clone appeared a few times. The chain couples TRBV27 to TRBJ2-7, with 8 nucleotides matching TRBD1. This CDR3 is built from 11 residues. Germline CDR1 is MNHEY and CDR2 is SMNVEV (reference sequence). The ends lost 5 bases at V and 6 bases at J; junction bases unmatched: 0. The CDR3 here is CASSTGGEQYF. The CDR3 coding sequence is TGTGCCAGCAGTACAGGGGGCGAGCAGTACTTC.

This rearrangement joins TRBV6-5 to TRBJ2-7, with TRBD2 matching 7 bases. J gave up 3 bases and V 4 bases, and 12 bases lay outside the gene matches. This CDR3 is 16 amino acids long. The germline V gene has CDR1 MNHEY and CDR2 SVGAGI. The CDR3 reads CASSSYRGERFYEQYF. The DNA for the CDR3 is TGTGCCAGCAGTTCCTACCGGGGGGAGCGTTTCTACGAGCAGTACTTC.

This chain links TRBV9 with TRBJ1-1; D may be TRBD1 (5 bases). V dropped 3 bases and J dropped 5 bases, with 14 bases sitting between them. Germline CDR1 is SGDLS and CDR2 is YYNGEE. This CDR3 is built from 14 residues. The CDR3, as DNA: TGTGCCAGCAGCGGCGGGGGGAGAGAGACTGAAGCTTTCTTT. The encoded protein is CASSGGGRETEAFF.

The CDR3: CASSPLAGSYNEQFF. The CDR3 region has the DNA TGTGCCAGCAGCCCCCTAGCAGGCTCCTACAATGAGCAGTTCTTC. The chain employs TRBV6-5 and TRBJ2-1; D is perhaps TRBD2 (5 bases). The CDR3 length is 15 residues. V was cut by 6 bases and J by 0 bases, with 12 bases left in between. Germline CDR1 reads MNHEY; CDR2 reads SVGAGI.

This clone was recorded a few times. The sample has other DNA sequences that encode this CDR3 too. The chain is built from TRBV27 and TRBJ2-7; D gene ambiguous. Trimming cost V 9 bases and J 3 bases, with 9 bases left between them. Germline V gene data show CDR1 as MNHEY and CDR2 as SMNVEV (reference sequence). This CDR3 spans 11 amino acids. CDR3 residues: CASSLGYEQYF. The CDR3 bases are TGTGCCAGTTCCCTGGGCTACGAGCAGTACTTC.

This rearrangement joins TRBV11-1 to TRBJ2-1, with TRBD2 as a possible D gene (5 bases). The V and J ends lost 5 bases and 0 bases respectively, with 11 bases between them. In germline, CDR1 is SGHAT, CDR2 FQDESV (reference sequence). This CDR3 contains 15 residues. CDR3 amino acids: CASSADSSSYNEQFF. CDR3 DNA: TGTGCCAGCAGCGCGGACTCAAGCTCCTACAATGAGCAGTTCTTC.

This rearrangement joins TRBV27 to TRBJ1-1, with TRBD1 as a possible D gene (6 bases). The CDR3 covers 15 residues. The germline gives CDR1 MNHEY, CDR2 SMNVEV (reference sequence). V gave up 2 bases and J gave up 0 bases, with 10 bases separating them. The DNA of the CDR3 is TGTGCCAGCAGTTTAGGGGGGCGTTTGAACACTGAAGCTTTCTTT. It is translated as CASSLGGRLNTEAFF.

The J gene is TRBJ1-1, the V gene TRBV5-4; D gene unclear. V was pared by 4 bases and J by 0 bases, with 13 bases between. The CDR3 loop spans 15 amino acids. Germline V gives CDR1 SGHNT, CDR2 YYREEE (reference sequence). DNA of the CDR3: TGTGCCAGCAGCCGGTACGGTGCTCTGAACACTGAAGCTTTCTTT. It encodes CASSRYGALNTEAFF.

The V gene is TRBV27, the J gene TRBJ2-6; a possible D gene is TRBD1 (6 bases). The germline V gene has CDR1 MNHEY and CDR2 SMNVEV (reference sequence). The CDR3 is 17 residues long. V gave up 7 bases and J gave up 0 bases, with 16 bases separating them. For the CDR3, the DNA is TGTGCCAGCACTTCACAGGGTACAATCTCTGGGGCCAACGTCCTGACTTTC. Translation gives CASTSQGTISGANVLTF.

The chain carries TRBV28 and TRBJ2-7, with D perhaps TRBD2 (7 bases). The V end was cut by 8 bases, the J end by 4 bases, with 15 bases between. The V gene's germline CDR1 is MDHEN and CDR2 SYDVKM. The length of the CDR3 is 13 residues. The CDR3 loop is CASYHRGGYEQYF. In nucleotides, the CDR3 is TGTGCCAGCTACCATAGGGGGGGTTACGAGCAGTACTTC.

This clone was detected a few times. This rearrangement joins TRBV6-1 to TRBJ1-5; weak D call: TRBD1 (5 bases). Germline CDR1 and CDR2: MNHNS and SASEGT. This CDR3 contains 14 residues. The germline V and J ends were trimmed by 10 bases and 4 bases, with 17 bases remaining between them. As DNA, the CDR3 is TGTGCCATTACGACCTCAGGGCCGAATCAGCCCCAGCATTTT. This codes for CAITTSGPNQPQHF.

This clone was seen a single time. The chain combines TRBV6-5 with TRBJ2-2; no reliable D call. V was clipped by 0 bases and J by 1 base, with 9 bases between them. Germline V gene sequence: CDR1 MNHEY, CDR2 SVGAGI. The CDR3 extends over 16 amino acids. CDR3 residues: CASSYSSGLNTGELFF. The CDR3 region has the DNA TGTGCCAGCAGTTACTCGTCGGGCCTGAACACCGGGGAGCTGTTTTTT.

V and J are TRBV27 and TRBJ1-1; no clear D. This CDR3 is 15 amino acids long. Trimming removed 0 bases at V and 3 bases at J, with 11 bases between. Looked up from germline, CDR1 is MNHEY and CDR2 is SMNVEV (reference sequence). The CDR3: CASSLSRGGYTEAFF. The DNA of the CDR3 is TGTGCCAGCAGTTTATCTAGAGGAGGGTACACTGAAGCTTTCTTT.

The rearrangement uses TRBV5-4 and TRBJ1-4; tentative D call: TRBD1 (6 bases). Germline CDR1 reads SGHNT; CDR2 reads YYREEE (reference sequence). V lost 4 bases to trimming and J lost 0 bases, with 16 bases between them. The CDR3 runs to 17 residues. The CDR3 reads CASSAGQETATNEKLFF. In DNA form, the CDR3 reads TGTGCCAGCAGCGCGGGACAAGAAACCGCAACTAATGAAAAACTGTTTTTT. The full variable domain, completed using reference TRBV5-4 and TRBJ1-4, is ETGVTQSPTHLIKTRGQQVTLRCSSQSGHNTVSWYQQALGQGPQFIFQYYREEENGRGNFPPRFSGLQFPNYSSELNVNALELDDSALYLCASSAGQETATNEKLFFGSGTQLSVL.

CDR3 amino acids: CASSSRGNEQFF. In nucleotides, the CDR3 is TGTGCCAGCAGCTCCAGGGGGAATGAGCAGTTCTTC. V is TRBV5-4 and J is TRBJ2-1, with 7 positions matching TRBD1. Trimming at V came to 3 bases and at J to 7 bases, leaving 1 base not matched to a gene. The CDR3 runs 12 residues. The germline CDR1 and CDR2 sequences are SGHNT and YYREEE (reference sequence).

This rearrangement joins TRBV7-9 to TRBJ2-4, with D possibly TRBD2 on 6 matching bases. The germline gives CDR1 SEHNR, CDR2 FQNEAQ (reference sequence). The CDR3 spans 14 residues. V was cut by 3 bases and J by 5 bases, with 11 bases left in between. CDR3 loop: CASSFVEGENIQYF. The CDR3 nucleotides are TGTGCCAGCAGCTTCGTGGAGGGAGAAAACATTCAGTACTTC.

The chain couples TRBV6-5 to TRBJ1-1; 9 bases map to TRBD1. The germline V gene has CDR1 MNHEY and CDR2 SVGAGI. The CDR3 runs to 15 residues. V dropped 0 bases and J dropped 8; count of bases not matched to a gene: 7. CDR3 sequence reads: CASSYSGTGGEEAFF. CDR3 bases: TGTGCCAGCAGTTACTCGGGTACAGGGGGCGAAGAAGCTTTCTTT.

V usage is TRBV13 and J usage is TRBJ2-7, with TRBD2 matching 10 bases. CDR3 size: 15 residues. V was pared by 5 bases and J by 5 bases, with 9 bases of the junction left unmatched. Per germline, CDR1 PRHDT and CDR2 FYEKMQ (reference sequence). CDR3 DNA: TGTGCCAGCAGCACAACCCAGCGGGAGGGTGACGAGCAGTACTTC. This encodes CASSTTQREGDEQYF. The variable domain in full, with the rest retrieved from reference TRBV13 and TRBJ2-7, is AAGVIQSPRHLIKEKRETATLKCYPIPRHDTVYWYQQGPGQDPQFLISFYEKMQSDKGSIPDRFSAQQFSDYHSELNMSSLELGDSALYFCASSTTQREGDEQYFGPGTRLTVT.

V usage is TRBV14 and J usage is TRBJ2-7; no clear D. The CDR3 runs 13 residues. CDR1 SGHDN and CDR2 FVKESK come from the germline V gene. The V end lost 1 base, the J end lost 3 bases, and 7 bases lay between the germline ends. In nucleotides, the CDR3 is TGTGCCAGCAGCCAAGCATGGGGCTACGAGCAGTACTTC. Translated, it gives CASSQAWGYEQYF.